This is a list of T cell receptor beta chains from one sample in a study of metastatic and nonmetastatic thyroid tumors. TCRdb re-analyzed the PCR reads through MiXCR. The sample shows just over 40,000 clones, over 10% of them seen only once. The sequenced material came from blood. These receptors originate from a female donor with papillary thyroid cancer or a benign thyroid nodule (not recorded which). Some clones in this sample may be carry-over from other donors' samples. Both conserved end residues are part of each CDR3. D genes are given only for firm matches. The size of a clone is reported for some rows only, either as once, few or many, or as a class for expanded clones.

d_gene,j_gene,abundance,v_gene,CDR3nt,CDR3aa
-,TRBJ2-3,-,TRBV20-1,TGCAGTGCCAGGGCGGGCTGGAGGGTCGCTAGCACAGATACGCAGTATTTT,CSARAGWRVASTDTQYF
TRBD1,TRBJ1-2,many,TRBV6-1,TGTGCCAGCAGAGAAAAGACAGGGGGCAGAGGCTACACCTTC,CASREKTGGRGYTF
TRBD2,TRBJ2-3,many,TRBV10-3,TGTGCCATCGGGGGGGGACTAGCGGGAAGTACAGATACGCAGTATTTT,CAIGGGLAGSTDTQYF
-,TRBJ2-5,many,TRBV6-5,TGTGCCAGCAGTTACTCGATCCTTCCAATTCAAGAGACCCAGTACTTC,CASSYSILPIQETQYF
TRBD2,TRBJ2-1,many,TRBV10-3,TGTGCCATCGGGAGGACTAGCGGGAACAATGAGCAGTTCTTC,CAIGRTSGNNEQFF
TRBD2,TRBJ2-2,-,TRBV12-3/TRBV12-4,TGTGCCAGCAGCACGACTAGCGGGATTCTTAACACCGGGGAGCTGTTTTTT,CASSTTSGILNTGELFF
-,TRBJ2-1,many,TRBV28,TGTGCCAGCATCCCGTACCGGGTCCTTTCGGATGAGCAGTTCTTC,CASIPYRVLSDEQFF
TRBD1,TRBJ2-1,many,TRBV7-3,TGTGCCAGCAGCGATTACAGGGGGGAGTCCTACAATGAGCAGTTCTTC,CASSDYRGESYNEQFF
-,TRBJ1-4,many,TRBV19,TGTGCCAGTAGTATTAATGAAAAACTGTTTTTT,CASSINEKLFF
TRBD1,TRBJ1-2,medium-sized,TRBV4-1,TGCGCCAGCAGCCAAGATCAAGGGACAGGGGGCGCTGGGGGCTACACCTTC,CASSQDQGTGGAGGYTF
-,TRBJ2-3,many,TRBV30,TGTGCCTGGAGTATCGGACGGAGAAGCACAGATACGCAGTATTTT,CAWSIGRRSTDTQYF
-,TRBJ1-3,many,TRBV7-9,TGTGCCAGCAGCCCTCGAGTTGGGGACGACACCATATATTTT,CASSPRVGDDTIYF
-,TRBJ2-7,-,TRBV4-1,TGCGCCAGCAGCTACGGGGCCAGGGACACAAACGCCCCCGAGCAGTACTTC,CASSYGARDTNAPEQYF
TRBD1,TRBJ1-1,many,TRBV7-9,TGTGCCAGCAAGCCGGGACAGGGCTACACTGAAGCTTTCTTT,CASKPGQGYTEAFF
-,TRBJ2-3,-,TRBV11-1,TGTGCCAGCAGCCCCAACCCAACGGGCACAGATACGCAGTATTTT,CASSPNPTGTDTQYF
-,TRBJ2-1,many,TRBV2,TGTGCCACAGACAGGAGCTCCTACAATGAGCAGTTCTTC,CATDRSSYNEQFF
-,TRBJ1-1,few,TRBV6-1,TGTGCCAGCTGTGGGGTCATGAACACTGAAGCTTTCTTT,CASCGVMNTEAFF
TRBD2,TRBJ2-5,many,TRBV29-1,TGCAGCCTCAAGAGGGAGGGCGAAGTGGAGACCCAGTACTTC,CSLKREGEVETQYF
-,TRBJ2-7,many,TRBV19,TGTGCCAGTAGTGAGGCAGGGATATACGAGCAGTACTTC,CASSEAGIYEQYF
-,TRBJ1-6,once,TRBV30,TGTGCCTGGATCGTGGCAAGTAATAATTCACCCCTCCACTTT,CAWIVASNNSPLHF
TRBD2,TRBJ2-1,many,TRBV12-3/TRBV12-4,TGTGCCAGCAGTTTAGCGCTAGCGGGAGAAACCAATGAGCAGTTCTTC,CASSLALAGETNEQFF
-,TRBJ1-1,-,TRBV6-5,TGTGCCAGCAGTTACTCGCGGACACCGAACACTGAAGCTTTCTTT,CASSYSRTPNTEAFF
-,TRBJ2-1,-,TRBV7-2,TGTGCCAGCAGCCTCCAGTCTCAAGTGGGGAACAATGAGCAGTTCTTC,CASSLQSQVGNNEQFF
TRBD2,TRBJ2-7,many,TRBV5-1,TGCGCCAGCAGCTTGGCCTCTCTGCTAGCGGGAGGGGACTACGAGCAGTACTTC,CASSLASLLAGGDYEQYF
-,TRBJ2-5,few,TRBV12-3/TRBV12-4,TGTGCCAGCAGTTTAAAGTGGTGGGGGTTCAGGGAGACCCAGTACTTC,CASSLKWWGFRETQYF
TRBD1,TRBJ2-5,many,TRBV20-1,TGCAGTGCTAGCCCTTCCGGGACAGGGGGAGAGACCCAGTACTTC,CSASPSGTGGETQYF
-,TRBJ1-1,many,TRBV14,TGTGCCAGCAGCCGGGGACTCCGGATGAACACTGAAGCTTTCTTT,CASSRGLRMNTEAFF
-,TRBJ2-2,few,TRBV28,TGTGCCAGCTCGGAGGGCCATCAGGACACCGGGGAGCTGTTTTTT,CASSEGHQDTGELFF
TRBD2,TRBJ2-7,-,TRBV5-5,TGTGCCAGCATGACTAGCGGCTCCTACGAGCAGTACTTC,CASMTSGSYEQYF
TRBD2,TRBJ2-7,many,TRBV3-1,TGTGCCAGCAGCCATAAGGGCGGGAGGACCCCCTACGAGCAGTACTTC,CASSHKGGRTPYEQYF
TRBD1,TRBJ2-5,many,TRBV20-1,TGCAGTGCTACGGACAGGGGACAAGAGACCCAGTACTTC,CSATDRGQETQYF
TRBD2,TRBJ2-3,few,TRBV11-1,TGTGCCAGCAGACATTTTAGCGGGAGTATGGATACGCAGTATTTT,CASRHFSGSMDTQYF
-,TRBJ2-5,many,TRBV20-1,TGCAGTGCGAATTCCCGCGTAGGTAGAGAGACCCAGTACTTC,CSANSRVGRETQYF
-,TRBJ2-1,many,TRBV20-1,TGCAGTGCTATCCCCCGGGACCGTCTCAATGAGCAGTTCTTC,CSAIPRDRLNEQFF
-,TRBJ1-5,few,TRBV27,TGTGCCAGCAGTTTAGGAGGACAGTTCAATCAGCCCCAGCATTTT,CASSLGGQFNQPQHF
-,TRBJ2-1,many,TRBV28,TGTGCCAGCAGCCAGATGACAAGCCGCTCCTACAATGAGCAGTTCTTC,CASSQMTSRSYNEQFF
-,TRBJ1-2,many,TRBV15,TGTGCCACCAGCAGAGATATAGGGGGCTATGGCTACACCTTC,CATSRDIGGYGYTF
-,TRBJ2-7,many,TRBV2,TGTGCCAGCAGCAACTACGAGCAGTACTTC,CASSNYEQYF
-,TRBJ2-7,once,TRBV20-1,TGCAGTGCTAGAGACAGTGTGAACTACGAGCAGTACTTC,CSARDSVNYEQYF
-,TRBJ1-2,many,TRBV6-1,TGTGCCATACAAGCGCCTGACAGGCTATATGGCTACACCTTC,CAIQAPDRLYGYTF
-,TRBJ1-6,many,TRBV7-2,TGTGCCAGCAGCCCCCTCTATAATTCACCCCTCCACTTT,CASSPLYNSPLHF
TRBD1,TRBJ2-4,-,TRBV7-8,TGTGCCAGCAGTCGACAGGGTGCAACCATTCAGTACTTC,CASSRQGATIQYF
-,TRBJ2-2,many,TRBV24-1,TGTGCCACCGGACGGGCGAACACCGGGGAGCTGTTTTTT,CATGRANTGELFF
TRBD1,TRBJ2-3,many,TRBV20-1,TGCAGTGCCCCGGATCGGACAGGGAGCACAGATACGCAGTATTTT,CSAPDRTGSTDTQYF
-,TRBJ2-6,many,TRBV7-2,TGTGCCAGCAGCTTCTCGATTGGTGGGGCCAACGTCCTGACTTTC,CASSFSIGGANVLTF
TRBD1,TRBJ1-3,-,TRBV6-4,TGTGCCAGCAGTCAGGACAGGTCGCCTGGAAACACCATATATTTT,CASSQDRSPGNTIYF